What follows are 5 T cell receptor beta chains derived from one specimen sequenced in a study of Ad26.COV2.S vaccination and SARS-CoV-2 variants. Sample treatment: approximately 18 received Ad26.COV2.S at low or high dose, single or two shots; 5 received placebo; per-sample allocation not given. Specimen acquisition occurred on day 63 following the initial vaccine or placebo injection. Repertoires were generated with immunoSEQ multiplex PCR, while TCRdb's copy carries only in-frame clones and drops some. This sample has about half a million clones, with 89% found just once. The sequenced sample was peripheral blood, obtained in a trial of Ad26.COV2.S vaccine versus placebo. All receptors derive from a person between 18 and 65 years old who received the Ad26.COV2.S COVID-19 vaccine or a placebo.

The chain links TRBV30 to TRBJ2-1, with 15 bases identical to TRBD2. The germline gives CDR1 GTSNPN, CDR2 SVGIG (reference sequence). V was pared by 5 bases and J by 10 bases, with 3 bases of the junction left unmatched. The CDR3 is made up of 13 amino acids. The CDR3 spells CAWAGLAGGEQFF. The CDR3 DNA follows: TGTGCCTGGGCGGGACTAGCGGGAGGCGAGCAGTTCTTC. Full variable domain (outside the CDR3, taken from reference TRBV30 and TRBJ2-1): SQTIHQWPATLVQPVGSPLSLECTVEGTSNPNLYWYRQAAGRGLQLLFYSVGIGQISSEVPQNLSASRPQDRQFILSSKKLLLSDSGFYLCAWAGLAGGEQFFGPGTRLTVL.

This clone was counted only a few times. V gene TRBV5-1 combines with J gene TRBJ1-3; no clear D gene. Germline assignment: CDR1 SGHRS and CDR2 YFSETQ. The CDR3 contains 15 residues. Trimming removed 2 bases from V and 0 bases from J, with 9 bases in between. The CDR3 here is CASSLGHSSGNTIYF. The CDR3 DNA sequence: TGCGCCAGCAGCTTAGGGCACAGCTCTGGAAACACCATATATTTT.

This chain links TRBV24-1 with TRBJ2-2; TRBD2 matches 8 bases. CDR1 is KGHDR and CDR2 is SFDVKD in the germline V gene. The CDR3 covers 13 residues. Unmatched junction bases numbered 1, after V lost 7 bases and J lost 4 bases. The CDR3 DNA sequence: TGTGCCACCAGACGGGAGGGCACCGGGGAGCTGTTTTTT. This gives the protein CATRREGTGELFF.

The chain employs TRBV18 and TRBJ1-2; TRBD1 aligns across 7 bases. The CDR3 is made up of 14 amino acids. Unmatched junction bases numbered 3, after V lost 3 bases and J lost 2 bases. CDR1 is KGHSH, CDR2 LQKENI, per germline. The CDR3 sequence: CASSPTGTNYGYTF. In DNA, the CDR3 is TGTGCCAGCTCACCGACAGGGACGAACTATGGCTACACCTTC. Looking up the rest from reference TRBV18 and TRBJ1-2 gives the full variable domain: NAGVMQNPRHLVRRRGQEARLRCSPMKGHSHVYWYRQLPEEGLKFMVYLQKENIIDESGMPKERFSAEFPKEGPSILRIQQVVRGDSAAYFCASSPTGTNYGYTFGSGTRLTVV.

V is TRBV6-2 or TRBV6-3 and J is TRBJ1-2; a weak D match, TRBD1 (5 bases). V lost 4 bases to trimming and J lost 4 bases, with 10 bases between them. CDR3 length: 13 residues. Germline lookup yields CDR1 MNHEY and CDR2 SVGEGT. CDR3 in amino acids: CASSLQGGYGYTF. In DNA form, the CDR3 reads TGTGCCAGCAGTTTGCAGGGAGGCTATGGCTACACCTTC.